The entry below gives a single TCR beta chain sequence along with its context. This sample stems from a study of cytomegalovirus exposure and HLA in healthy donors. Primers included in the PCR were 60 Vbeta and 13 Jbeta primers. The assay was immunoSEQ multiplex PCR, and TCRdb's table has in-frame clones only and misses some. The sample contains about 140,000 clones, around 80% of which appear only once. Losses at the gene ends were 0 bases for V and 5 bases for J; bases not matched to a gene: 10. CDR1 is SGHAT and CDR2 is FQDESV in the germline V gene (reference sequence). This CDR3 is 16 amino acids long.

Specimen: PBMCs. The chain couples TRBV11-1 to TRBJ2-7; TRBD1 matches 7 bases. This TCR was sampled from a female donor in good health and CMV-seronegative. The CDR3 DNA is TGTGCCAGCAGCTTAGCGGCCTTTACAGGGGTCCACGAGCAGTACTTC. Its protein product is CASSLAAFTGVHEQYF.